Sequencing of this T cell receptor beta chain was carried out in a study of T cells in Graves' hyperthyroidism and ophthalmopathy. Turning to this clonotype: The target antigen is unknown.

Any patient presenting with uncontrolled infection, other autoimmune disease, pregnancy or lactation was left out. Study conclusions and caveats: Ophthalmopathy, as predicted by the model, came a median around 7 months after the prediction. In the blood, most expanded thyroid clonotypes above 0.001 appeared as well.

Amplified TCR beta CDR3 regions derived from RNA transcripts. The HTBI primer set was used in a first-round RT-PCR of the TCR CDR3. TCRdb fed the multiplex PCR reads into MiXCR, producing one record per CDR3 protein. The sample holds 500,000 to 650,000 distinct CDR3 sequences, about 45% seen once. The TCR originated in an adult woman with Graves' disease, either hyperthyroidism or ophthalmopathy (not recorded which). Sequencing was carried out using peripheral blood or thyroid tissue (not recorded which).

For the CDR3, the DNA is TGTGCCAGCAGTCGGTCGACCGTGTGGGAGACCCAGTACTTC. Encoded protein: CASSRSTVWETQYF. V gene TRBV25-1 combines with J gene TRBJ2-5; the D is unclear. CDR3 length equals 14 residues. Trimming shortened V by 5 bases and J by 5 bases, and 15 bases separated the two germline ends. CDR1 and CDR2 (germline): MGHDK, SYGVNS.